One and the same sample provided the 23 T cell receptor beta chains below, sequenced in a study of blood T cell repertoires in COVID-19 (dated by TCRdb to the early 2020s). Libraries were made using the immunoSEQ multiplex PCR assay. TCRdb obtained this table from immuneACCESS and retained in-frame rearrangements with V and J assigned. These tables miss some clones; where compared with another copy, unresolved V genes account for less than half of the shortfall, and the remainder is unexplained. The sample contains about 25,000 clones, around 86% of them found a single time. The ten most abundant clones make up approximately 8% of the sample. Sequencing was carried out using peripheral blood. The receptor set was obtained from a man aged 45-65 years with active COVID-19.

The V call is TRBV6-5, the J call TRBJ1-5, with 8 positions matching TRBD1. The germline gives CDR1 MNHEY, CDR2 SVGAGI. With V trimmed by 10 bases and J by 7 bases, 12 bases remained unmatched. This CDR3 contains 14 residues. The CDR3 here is CATRPDRGGQPQHF. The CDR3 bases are TGTGCCACCCGTCCAGACAGGGGTGGACAGCCCCAGCATTTT.

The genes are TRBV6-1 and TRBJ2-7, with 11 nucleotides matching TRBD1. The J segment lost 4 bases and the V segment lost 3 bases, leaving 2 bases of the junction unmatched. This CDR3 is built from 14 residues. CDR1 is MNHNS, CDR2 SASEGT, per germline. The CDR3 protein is CASSDGQGAYEQYF. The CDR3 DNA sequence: TGTGCCAGCAGTGATGGACAGGGGGCGTACGAGCAGTACTTC.

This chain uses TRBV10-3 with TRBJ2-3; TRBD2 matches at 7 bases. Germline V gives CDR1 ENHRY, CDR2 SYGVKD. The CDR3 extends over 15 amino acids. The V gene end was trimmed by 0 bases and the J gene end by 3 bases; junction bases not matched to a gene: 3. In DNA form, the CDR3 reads TGTGCCATCAGTGAGTCGGTAGCGGGTACAGATACGCAGTATTTT. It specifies CAISESVAGTDTQYF.

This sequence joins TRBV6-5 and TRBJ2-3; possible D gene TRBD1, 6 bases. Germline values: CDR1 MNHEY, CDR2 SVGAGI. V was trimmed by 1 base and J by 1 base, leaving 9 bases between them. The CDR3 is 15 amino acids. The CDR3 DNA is TGTGCCAGCAGTTACTATGCAGGGGGCACAGATACGCAGTATTTT. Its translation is CASSYYAGGTDTQYF.

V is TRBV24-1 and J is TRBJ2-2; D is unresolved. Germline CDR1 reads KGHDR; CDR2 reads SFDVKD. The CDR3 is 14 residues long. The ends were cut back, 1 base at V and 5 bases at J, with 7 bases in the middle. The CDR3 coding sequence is TGTGCCACCAGTGATTTATCGTATACCGGGGAGCTGTTTTTT. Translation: CATSDLSYTGELFF.

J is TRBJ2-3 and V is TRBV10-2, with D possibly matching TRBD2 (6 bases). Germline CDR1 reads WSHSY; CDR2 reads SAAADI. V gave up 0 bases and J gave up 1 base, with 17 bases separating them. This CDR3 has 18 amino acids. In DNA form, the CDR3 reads TGCGCCAGCAGTGAGTCGACTCCGGGGGAGTGGGGCACAGATACGCAGTATTTT. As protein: CASSESTPGEWGTDTQYF.

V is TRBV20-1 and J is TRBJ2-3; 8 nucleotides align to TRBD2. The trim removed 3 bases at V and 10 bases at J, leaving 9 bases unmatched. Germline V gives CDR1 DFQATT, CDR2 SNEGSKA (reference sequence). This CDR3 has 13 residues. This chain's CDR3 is CSASVGRDSPQYF. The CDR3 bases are TGCAGTGCTAGTGTCGGGAGGGACTCCCCGCAGTATTTT.

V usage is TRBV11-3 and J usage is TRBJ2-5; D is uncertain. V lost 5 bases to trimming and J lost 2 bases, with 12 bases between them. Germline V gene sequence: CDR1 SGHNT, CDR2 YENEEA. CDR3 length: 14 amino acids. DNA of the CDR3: TGTGCCAGCAGCCTGAAAAACTTTCAAGAGACCCAGTACTTC. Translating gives CASSLKNFQETQYF.

CDR3 region: CASSFWTRLVQVEETQYF. CDR3 coding DNA: TGTGCCAGCAGCTTTTGGACAAGGTTGGTCCAGGTCGAAGAGACCCAGTACTTC. The rearrangement links TRBV5-6 to TRBJ2-5; TRBD1 might be the D (5 bases). From germline, CDR1 is SGHDT and CDR2 YYEEEE. The CDR3 covers 18 residues. Trimming stripped 2 bases from V and 3 bases from J, with 23 bases between.

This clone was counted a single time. The CDR3 is CASRSLDPIRRGPRTVFMNTEAFF. The CDR3 DNA follows: TGTGCCAGTAGGTCTCTCGACCCCATCCGCAGGGGGCCTCGCACCGTATTCATGAACACTGAAGCTTTCTTT. The chain has TRBV19 and TRBJ1-1; TRBD1 matches 8 bases. Germline lookup yields CDR1 LNHDA and CDR2 SQIVND (reference sequence). CDR3 size: 24 residues. Trimming removed 6 bases from V and 0 bases from J; junction bases left unmatched: 33.

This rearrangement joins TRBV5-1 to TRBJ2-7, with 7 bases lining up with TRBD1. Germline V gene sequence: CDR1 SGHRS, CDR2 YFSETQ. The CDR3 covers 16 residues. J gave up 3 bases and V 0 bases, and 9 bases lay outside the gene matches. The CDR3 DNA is TGCGCCAGCAGCTTGGTTTCCGGGACAGTGCGCTACGAGCAGTACTTC. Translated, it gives CASSLVSGTVRYEQYF.

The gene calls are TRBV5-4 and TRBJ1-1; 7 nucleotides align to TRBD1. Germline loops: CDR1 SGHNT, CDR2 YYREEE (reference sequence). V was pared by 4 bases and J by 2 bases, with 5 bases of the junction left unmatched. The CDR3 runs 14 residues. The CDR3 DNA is TGTGCCAGCAGCCGGGACAGCACAAACACTGAAGCTTTCTTT. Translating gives CASSRDSTNTEAFF.

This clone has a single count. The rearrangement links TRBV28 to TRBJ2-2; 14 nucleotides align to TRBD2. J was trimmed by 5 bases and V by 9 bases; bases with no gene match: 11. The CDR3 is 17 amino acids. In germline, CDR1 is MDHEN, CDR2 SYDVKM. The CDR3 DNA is TGTGCCAGTACACCGGGACTAGCGGGGGTTAGAACCGGGGAGCTGTTTTTT. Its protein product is CASTPGLAGVRTGELFF.

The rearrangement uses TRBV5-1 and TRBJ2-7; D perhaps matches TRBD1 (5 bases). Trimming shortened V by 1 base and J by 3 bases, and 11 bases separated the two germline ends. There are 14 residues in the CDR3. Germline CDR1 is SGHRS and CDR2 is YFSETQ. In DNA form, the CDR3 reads TGCGCCAGCAGCTTGAAACAGGCGAACTACGAGCAGTACTTC. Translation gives CASSLKQANYEQYF.

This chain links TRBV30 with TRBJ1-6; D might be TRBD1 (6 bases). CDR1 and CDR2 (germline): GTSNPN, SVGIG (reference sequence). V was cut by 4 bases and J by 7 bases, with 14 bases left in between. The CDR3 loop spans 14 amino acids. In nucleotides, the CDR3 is TGTGCCTGGACTCCGGGACAACCCAATTCACCCCTCCACTTT. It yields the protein CAWTPGQPNSPLHF.

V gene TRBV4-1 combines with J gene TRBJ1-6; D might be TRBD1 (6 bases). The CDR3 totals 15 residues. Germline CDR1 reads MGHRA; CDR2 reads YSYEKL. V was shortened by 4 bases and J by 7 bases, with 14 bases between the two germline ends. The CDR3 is CASSRPDRENSPLHF. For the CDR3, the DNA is TGCGCCAGCAGCCGTCCGGACAGAGAGAATTCACCCCTCCACTTT.

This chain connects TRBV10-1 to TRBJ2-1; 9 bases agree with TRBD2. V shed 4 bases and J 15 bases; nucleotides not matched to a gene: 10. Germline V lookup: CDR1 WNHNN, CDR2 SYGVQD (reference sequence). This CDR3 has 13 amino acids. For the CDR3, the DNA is TGCGCCAGCAGTGTAGCGGGGGCCGGGGAGGTGTTCTTC. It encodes CASSVAGAGEVFF.

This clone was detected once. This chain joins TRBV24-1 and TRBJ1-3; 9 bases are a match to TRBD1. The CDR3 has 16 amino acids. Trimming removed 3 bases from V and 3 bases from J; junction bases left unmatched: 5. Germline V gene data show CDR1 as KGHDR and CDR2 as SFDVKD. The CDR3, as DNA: TGTGCCACCAGTGATCCGCTGGACAGGGGTGGAAACACCATATATTTT. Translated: CATSDPLDRGGNTIYF.

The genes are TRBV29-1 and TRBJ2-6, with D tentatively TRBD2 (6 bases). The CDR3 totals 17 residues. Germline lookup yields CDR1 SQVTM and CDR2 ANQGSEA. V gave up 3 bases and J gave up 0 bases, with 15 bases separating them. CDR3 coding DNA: TGCAGCGTTGAGGCGGGGCCCTTGAGCTCTGGGGCCAACGTCCTGACTTTC. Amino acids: CSVEAGPLSSGANVLTF.

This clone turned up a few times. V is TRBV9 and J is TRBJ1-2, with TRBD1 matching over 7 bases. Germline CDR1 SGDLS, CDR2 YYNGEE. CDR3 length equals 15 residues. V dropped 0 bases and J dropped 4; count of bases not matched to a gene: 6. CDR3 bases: TGTGCCAGCAGCGTAGCAGGGGGACAGTCCTATGGCTACACCTTC. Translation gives CASSVAGGQSYGYTF.

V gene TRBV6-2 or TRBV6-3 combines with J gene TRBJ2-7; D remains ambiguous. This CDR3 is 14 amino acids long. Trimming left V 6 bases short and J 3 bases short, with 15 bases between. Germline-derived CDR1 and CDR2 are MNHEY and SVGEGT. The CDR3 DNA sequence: TGTGCCAGCAGCTCCGTCCATAGAGTCTACGAGCAGTACGTC. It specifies CASSSVHRVYEQYV.

The CDR3: CASSLRGIRVRNQPQHF. CDR3 DNA sequence: TGTGCCAGCAGTTTGCGGGGGATCCGGGTTCGCAATCAGCCCCAGCATTTT. V is TRBV28 and J is TRBJ1-5, with D perhaps matching TRBD1 (5 bases). The germline V gene has CDR1 MDHEN and CDR2 SYDVKM. The CDR3 consists of 17 residues. Trimming removed 3 bases at V and 2 bases at J, with 17 bases between.

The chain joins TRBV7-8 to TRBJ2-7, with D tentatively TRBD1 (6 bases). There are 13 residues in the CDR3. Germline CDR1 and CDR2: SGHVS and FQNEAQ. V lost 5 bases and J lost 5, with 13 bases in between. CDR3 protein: CASSDPQGDEQYF. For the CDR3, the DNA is TGTGCCAGCAGCGACCCACAGGGAGACGAGCAGTACTTC.